The rows below give T cell receptor beta chains drawn from one sample of a study of cytomegalovirus exposure and HLA in healthy donors. Using immunoSEQ multiplex PCR, the repertoire was profiled, and TCRdb retains in-frame clones only, with some absent. This sample has tens of thousands of clones, with approximately 78% found just once. The sequencing sample was made of PBMCs. The receptors come from a male donor in good health and CMV-seropositive. CDR3s include the opening cysteine and the closing phenylalanine or tryptophan. Each record gives: CDR3 protein, CDR3 DNA, D gene, clone size, J gene, V gene. D genes are given only for firm matches. Clone size is not always given. Where it is, it says once, few, many or a class for expanded clones.

cdr3_aa: CASSPPLDRFTEAFF; cdr3_nt: TGTGCCAGCTCACCACCTTTAGACAGGTTCACTGAAGCTTTCTTT; d_call: -; clone_size: few; j_call: TRBJ1-1; v_call: TRBV18
cdr3_aa: CASSGVEVNTEAFF; cdr3_nt: TGTGCCAGCAGTGGGGTGGAGGTGAACACTGAAGCTTTCTTT; d_call: -; clone_size: -; j_call: TRBJ1-1; v_call: TRBV2
cdr3_aa: CASSTISSTDTQYF; cdr3_nt: TGTGCCAGCAGTACAATTTCTAGCACAGATACGCAGTATTTT; d_call: -; clone_size: -; j_call: TRBJ2-3; v_call: TRBV27
cdr3_aa: CACFGTASGNTIYF; cdr3_nt: TGTGCCTGCTTTGGGACAGCCTCTGGAAACACCATATATTTT; d_call: TRBD1; clone_size: -; j_call: TRBJ1-3; v_call: TRBV30
cdr3_aa: CASSFNDRINTEAFF; cdr3_nt: TGTGCCAGCAGTTTCAATGACAGAATAAACACTGAAGCTTTCTTT; d_call: -; clone_size: -; j_call: TRBJ1-1; v_call: TRBV6-5
cdr3_aa: CASSPVRAESNTGELFF; cdr3_nt: TGTGCCAGCAGCCCGGTGAGGGCGGAATCGAACACCGGGGAGCTGTTTTTT; d_call: -; clone_size: few; j_call: TRBJ2-2; v_call: TRBV5-6
cdr3_aa: CAVEGQGNSPLHF; cdr3_nt: TGTGCCGTAGAGGGACAGGGGAATTCACCCCTCCACTTT; d_call: TRBD1; clone_size: few; j_call: TRBJ1-6; v_call: TRBV19
cdr3_aa: CASSLDGLANNEQFF; cdr3_nt: TGCGCCAGCAGCTTGGATGGACTAGCTAACAATGAGCAGTTCTTC; d_call: TRBD2; clone_size: -; j_call: TRBJ2-1; v_call: TRBV5-1
cdr3_aa: CASSGQMAFF; cdr3_nt: TGTGCCAGCAGTGGGCAGATGGCTTTCTTT; d_call: -; clone_size: -; j_call: TRBJ1-1; v_call: TRBV2
cdr3_aa: CASSIRGGGNIQYF; cdr3_nt: TGTGCCAGCAGTATTCGTGGGGGCGGAAACATTCAGTACTTC; d_call: -; clone_size: -; j_call: TRBJ2-4; v_call: TRBV28
cdr3_aa: CASSVVGGPRNTGELFF; cdr3_nt: TGTGCCAGCAGCGTAGTTGGAGGGCCTCGGAACACCGGGGAGCTGTTTTTT; d_call: -; clone_size: few; j_call: TRBJ2-2; v_call: TRBV9
cdr3_aa: CASSHPGTGAVAFF; cdr3_nt: TGTGCCAGTAGTCACCCCGGGACAGGGGCGGTGGCTTTCTTT; d_call: TRBD1; clone_size: -; j_call: TRBJ1-1; v_call: TRBV19
cdr3_aa: CASSWRQDNAGNTIYF; cdr3_nt: TGTGCCAGCAGCTGGAGACAGGACAACGCTGGAAACACCATATATTTT; d_call: -; clone_size: -; j_call: TRBJ1-3; v_call: TRBV7-9
cdr3_aa: CATSRDRTRVEAFF; cdr3_nt: TGTGCCACCAGCAGAGATAGGACAAGGGTTGAAGCTTTCTTT; d_call: -; clone_size: -; j_call: TRBJ1-1; v_call: TRBV15
cdr3_aa: CASSVRGRANEQFF; cdr3_nt: TGTGCCAGCAGCGTAAGGGGGAGGGCCAATGAGCAGTTCTTC; d_call: -; clone_size: -; j_call: TRBJ2-1; v_call: TRBV6-1
cdr3_aa: CASSPWGDTEAFF; cdr3_nt: TGTGCCAGCAGTCCGTGGGGGGACACTGAAGCTTTCTTT; d_call: -; clone_size: -; j_call: TRBJ1-1; v_call: TRBV28
cdr3_aa: CSVAWGHDQPQHF; cdr3_nt: TGCAGCGTTGCGTGGGGACATGATCAGCCCCAGCATTTT; d_call: -; clone_size: -; j_call: TRBJ1-5; v_call: TRBV29-1
cdr3_aa: CASSVTGGLSGYTF; cdr3_nt: TGTGCCAGCAGCGTGACAGGGGGCCTTAGTGGCTACACCTTC; d_call: TRBD1; clone_size: -; j_call: TRBJ1-2; v_call: TRBV5-6
cdr3_aa: CASSPFPGYEQYF; cdr3_nt: TGTGCCAGCTCACCTTTCCCGGGTTACGAGCAGTACTTC; d_call: -; clone_size: -; j_call: TRBJ2-7; v_call: TRBV18
cdr3_aa: CASSRTSGRSETQYF; cdr3_nt: TGCGCCAGCAGCCGGACTAGCGGGCGCTCTGAGACCCAGTACTTC; d_call: TRBD2; clone_size: -; j_call: TRBJ2-5; v_call: TRBV4-1
cdr3_aa: CSVGGERVGKNIQYF; cdr3_nt: TGCAGCGTGGGAGGGGAGAGGGTCGGCAAAAACATTCAGTACTTC; d_call: TRBD2; clone_size: -; j_call: TRBJ2-4; v_call: TRBV29-1
cdr3_aa: CASSDRVGQPQHF; cdr3_nt: TGTGCCAGTAGTGACAGGGTCGGTCAGCCCCAGCATTTT; d_call: TRBD1; clone_size: -; j_call: TRBJ1-5; v_call: TRBV19
cdr3_aa: CASSPRQGFGGETQYF; cdr3_nt: TGTGCCAGCAGCCCTCGACAGGGGTTTGGCGGAGAGACCCAGTACTTC; d_call: TRBD1; clone_size: -; j_call: TRBJ2-5; v_call: TRBV7-9
cdr3_aa: CASSAAQNRIYGYTF; cdr3_nt: TGTGCCAGCAGCGCTGCCCAAAACAGAATCTATGGCTACACCTTC; d_call: -; clone_size: few; j_call: TRBJ1-2; v_call: TRBV9
cdr3_aa: CATSSALQSTNEKLFF; cdr3_nt: TGTGCCACCAGCAGTGCCCTACAGTCAACTAATGAAAAACTGTTTTTT; d_call: -; clone_size: few; j_call: TRBJ1-4; v_call: TRBV15
cdr3_aa: CASSLNPQTGAFNQPQHF; cdr3_nt: TGCGCCAGCAGCTTAAACCCCCAGACAGGGGCTTTCAATCAGCCCCAGCATTTT; d_call: TRBD1; clone_size: -; j_call: TRBJ1-5; v_call: TRBV5-1
cdr3_aa: CASSQDWTTWNEQFF; cdr3_nt: TGTGCCAGCAGCCAAGATTGGACTACCTGGAATGAGCAGTTCTTC; d_call: -; clone_size: -; j_call: TRBJ2-1; v_call: TRBV4-2
cdr3_aa: CASRSGGAVGEQFF; cdr3_nt: TGTGCCAGCAGAAGCGGGGGGGCCGTTGGTGAGCAGTTCTTC; d_call: TRBD2; clone_size: -; j_call: TRBJ2-1; v_call: TRBV9
cdr3_aa: CAISEWLDSNTEAFF; cdr3_nt: TGTGCCATCAGTGAGTGGCTAGATTCGAACACTGAAGCTTTCTTT; d_call: -; clone_size: few; j_call: TRBJ1-1; v_call: TRBV10-3
cdr3_aa: CASREGGGSGNTIYF; cdr3_nt: TGTGCCAGCAGAGAAGGAGGCGGCTCTGGAAACACCATATATTTT; d_call: -; clone_size: -; j_call: TRBJ1-3; v_call: TRBV7-8
cdr3_aa: CASSQEGQGNTEAFF; cdr3_nt: TGCGCCAGCAGCCAAGAGGGACAGGGGAACACTGAAGCTTTCTTT; d_call: TRBD1; clone_size: -; j_call: TRBJ1-1; v_call: TRBV4-1
cdr3_aa: CASSLLFDRGHNEQFF; cdr3_nt: TGTGCCAGCAGTTTACTGTTTGACAGGGGACACAATGAGCAGTTCTTC; d_call: TRBD1; clone_size: few; j_call: TRBJ2-1; v_call: TRBV28
cdr3_aa: CASLAGTGGTWELFF; cdr3_nt: TGTGCCAGCCTCGCCGGGACAGGTGGGACCTGGGAGCTGTTTTTT; d_call: TRBD1; clone_size: -; j_call: TRBJ2-2; v_call: TRBV28
cdr3_aa: CASSPFIQGLNLFF; cdr3_nt: TGTGCCAGCAGCCCATTCATACAGGGGTTAAATCTGTTTTTT; d_call: TRBD1; clone_size: -; j_call: TRBJ1-4; v_call: TRBV28
cdr3_aa: CASSWLAGGNEQYF; cdr3_nt: TGCGCCAGCAGCTGGCTAGCGGGAGGGAACGAGCAGTACTTC; d_call: TRBD2; clone_size: once; j_call: TRBJ2-7; v_call: TRBV5-1
cdr3_aa: CASSSRAGNTEAFF; cdr3_nt: TGTGCCAGCAGCTCCAGGGCTGGGAACACTGAAGCTTTCTTT; d_call: -; clone_size: few; j_call: TRBJ1-1; v_call: TRBV7-3
cdr3_aa: CASSPRTASYNEQFF; cdr3_nt: TGTGCCAGCAGCCCGCGGACAGCCTCCTACAATGAGCAGTTCTTC; d_call: -; clone_size: -; j_call: TRBJ2-1; v_call: TRBV14
cdr3_aa: CASSGHNEQFF; cdr3_nt: TGTGCCAGCAGTGGGCACAATGAGCAGTTCTTC; d_call: -; clone_size: -; j_call: TRBJ2-1; v_call: TRBV6-1
cdr3_aa: CASSDIGLASNNEQFF; cdr3_nt: TGTGCCAGCAGTGATATCGGTCTAGCTTCCAACAATGAGCAGTTCTTC; d_call: -; clone_size: -; j_call: TRBJ2-1; v_call: TRBV2
cdr3_aa: CASSLGERETQYF; cdr3_nt: TGTGCCAGCAGCTTAGGGGAGCGAGAGACCCAGTACTTC; d_call: -; clone_size: -; j_call: TRBJ2-5; v_call: TRBV7-9
cdr3_aa: CASSYRDYPNF; cdr3_nt: TGTGCCAGCAGTTACCGGGACTACCCGAACTTC; d_call: TRBD2; clone_size: few; j_call: TRBJ2-5; v_call: TRBV6-6